This entry features one T cell receptor (beta chain) sequence. The entry originates in a study of shared clonotypes between healthy human individuals. Some clones are missing from TCRdb's copy, which holds only in-frame ones; the method was immunoSEQ multiplex PCR. The table lists 2.3 million or so clones, 93% of them singletons, with 0.39% in the top ten. This CDR3 has 14 residues. Germline CDR1 is ENHRY and CDR2 is SYGVKD. Trimming took 2 bases from V and 6 from J, leaving 13 bases between them. The clonotype originates from a man aged 18 to 30 in good health. Some clones in this sample may be carry-over from other donors' samples. The chain uses TRBV10-3 and TRBJ1-1, with D tentatively TRBD1 (5 bases). Sequencing was done on a sample of naive CD4+ T cells from PBMCs. The sample's subset: CD45RA+ positively selected. The CDR3 spells CAISERGEEAEAFF. The CDR3 DNA sequence: TGTGCCATCAGTGAGAGGGGCGAGGAGGCTGAAGCTTTCTTT.